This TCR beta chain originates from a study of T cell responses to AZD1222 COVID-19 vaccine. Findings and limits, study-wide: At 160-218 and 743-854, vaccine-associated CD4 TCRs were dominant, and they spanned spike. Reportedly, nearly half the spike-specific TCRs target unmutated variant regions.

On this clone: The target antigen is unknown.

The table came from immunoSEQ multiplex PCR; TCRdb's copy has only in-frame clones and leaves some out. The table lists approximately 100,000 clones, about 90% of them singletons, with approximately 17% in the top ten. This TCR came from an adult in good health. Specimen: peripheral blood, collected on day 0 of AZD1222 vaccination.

In nucleotides, the CDR3 is TGTGCCAGCAGCTTAGAGGGCAGCGTTAGGAAACTGTTTTTT. Its translation: CASSLEGSVRKLFF. V is TRBV7-9 and J is TRBJ1-4; D gene unclear. Germline V gives CDR1 SEHNR, CDR2 FQNEAQ (reference sequence). The CDR3 sequence is 14 residues long. The V gene lost 1 base and the J gene lost 11 bases, with 14 bases spanning the gap.